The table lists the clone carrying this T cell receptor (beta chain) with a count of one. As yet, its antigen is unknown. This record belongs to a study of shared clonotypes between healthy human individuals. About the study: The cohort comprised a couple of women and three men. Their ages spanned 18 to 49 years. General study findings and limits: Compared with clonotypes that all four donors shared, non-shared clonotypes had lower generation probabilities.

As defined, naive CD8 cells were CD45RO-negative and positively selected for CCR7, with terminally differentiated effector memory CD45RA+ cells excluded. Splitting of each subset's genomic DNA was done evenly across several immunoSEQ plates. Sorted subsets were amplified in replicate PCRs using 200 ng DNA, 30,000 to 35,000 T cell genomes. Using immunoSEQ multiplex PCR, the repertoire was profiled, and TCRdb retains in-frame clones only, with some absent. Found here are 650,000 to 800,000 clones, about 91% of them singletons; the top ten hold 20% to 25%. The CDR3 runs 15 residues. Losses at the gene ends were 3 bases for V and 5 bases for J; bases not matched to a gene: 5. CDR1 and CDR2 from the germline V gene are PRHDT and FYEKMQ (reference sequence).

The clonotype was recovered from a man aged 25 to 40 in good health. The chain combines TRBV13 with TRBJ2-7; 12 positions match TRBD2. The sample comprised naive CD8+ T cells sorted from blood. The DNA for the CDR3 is TGTGCCAGCAGCTTTTCGACTAGCGGGAGAAACGAGCAGTACTTC. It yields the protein CASSFSTSGRNEQYF.